This TCR beta chain was recorded in a study of post-analysis software for immune sequencing data. The V gene end was trimmed by 6 bases and the J gene end by 7 bases; junction bases not matched to a gene: 7. Germline CDR1 and CDR2: SNHLY and FYNNEI. The CDR3 is 13 residues long. Every TCR beta cDNA library bore unique molecular identifiers. TCRdb re-analysed the PCR reads in MiXCR, keeping a single row per CDR3 protein. The sample contains a few hundred thousand distinct CDR3 sequences, about a third of which appear only once. With respect to this clonotype: Its specificity is unknown.

Broader study findings: Samples from a shared batch, those prepared together, strongly co-clustered by F measure. Among five TRBV segments more frequent in patients than controls were TRBV5-6, TRBV5-1 and TRBV20-1.

The sequencing input was blood. The rearrangement uses TRBV2 and TRBJ1-2; 8 bases align to TRBD1. This clonotype was sampled from a girl aged 5 to 17 with multiple sclerosis. CDR3 in amino acids: CASRDRGRAGYTF. Written as DNA, the CDR3 is TGTGCCAGCAGAGACAGGGGAAGGGCTGGCTACACCTTC. The whole variable domain, filled in from reference TRBV2 and TRBJ1-2, reads EPEVTQTPSHQVTQMGQEVILRCVPISNHLYFYWYRQILGQKVEFLVSFYNNEISEKSEIFDDQFSVERPDGSNFTLKIRSTKLEDSAMYFCASRDRGRAGYTFGSGTRLTVV.